This entry describes one T cell receptor (beta chain). The record originates from a study of blood T cell repertoires in COVID-19. Overall study context: Samples came from the United States, Italy and Spain, spanning acute and convalescent COVID-19. T cells, B-cell-depleted T cells, or PBMCs supplied cDNA or gDNA.

The authors' processing: The authors estimated nucleated cell counts from reference gene primer amplification. Libraries were prepared by immunoSEQ multiplex PCR; TCRdb keeps only in-frame clonotypes and omits some of them. That table gives V, J and clone size, and the DNA gave D and trimming. The sample holds hundreds of thousands of clones, 80% to 90% seen once. V was clipped by 5 bases and J by 0 bases, with 13 bases between them. This CDR3 contains 16 residues. Germline CDR1 reads LNHDA; CDR2 reads SQIVND (reference sequence). The chain uses TRBV19 and TRBJ1-4, with no clear D. The sequence was obtained from a man aged 35-49 years with acute or convalescent COVID-19. Sample: peripheral blood. The CDR3 bases are TGTGCCAGTAGTGTCTCCAGTTCTGCAACTAATGAAAAACTGTTTTTT. Residues: CASSVSSSATNEKLFF.